These 14 T cell receptor beta chains were sequenced from one sample in a study of breast tumors, draining lymph nodes, adjacent tissues. TCRdb reprocessed the multiplex PCR reads with MiXCR, giving one entry per CDR3 protein. The table shows fewer than 250,000 distinct CDR3 sequences, with less than 40% occurring only once. Breast cancer patients provided tissue from their axillary draining lymph nodes. The specimen sequenced was axillary lymph node tissue. All receptors come from a female donor with breast cancer. Some clones in this sample may be carry-over from other donors' samples.

The table lists this clonotype with many counts. CDR3 sequence (DNA): TGTGCCAGCAGCTTAGCGGCTCCAGATACCTTGTTCTTC. Translation gives CASSLAAPDTLFF. The J gene is TRBJ2-1, the V gene TRBV7-6, with D hard to call. Germline assignment: CDR1 SGHVS and CDR2 FNYEAQ. The CDR3 totals 13 residues. Trimming stripped 0 bases from V and 15 bases from J, with 15 bases between.

On this clonotype itself: One end of the junction fails to match germline, which may point to a read error. CDR3 sequence reads: CASSLAGRGAPEASF. The CDR3 DNA follows: TGTGCCAGCAGCTTAGCAGGGCGGGGGGCCCCTGAAGCTTCCTTT. The rearrangement links TRBV7-9 to TRBJ1-1; tentatively, D is TRBD1 (6 bases). This CDR3 contains 15 residues. Germline loops: CDR1 SEHNR, CDR2 FQNEAQ (reference sequence).

This clonotype was detected ten times or more. The chain joins TRBV24-1 to TRBJ2-1; TRBD2 aligns across 7 bases. This CDR3 contains 16 residues. V dropped 7 bases and J dropped 8; count of bases not matched to a gene: 16. Germline CDR1 and CDR2: KGHDR and SFDVKD. The CDR3 protein is CATRELRLAKEYEQFF. The CDR3 nucleotides read TGTGCCACCAGAGAACTAAGACTAGCTAAGGAGTATGAGCAGTTCTTC.

This clonotype appeared many times. The rearrangement uses TRBV20-1 and TRBJ1-2; TRBD1 matches at 7 bases. The V gene's germline CDR1 is DFQATT and CDR2 SNEGSKA (reference sequence). The CDR3 is 12 amino acids. V lost 6 bases to trimming and J lost 2 bases; unmatched junction nucleotides: 3. Here the CDR3 reads CSAWDRNYGYTF. The CDR3 DNA reads TGCAGTGCATGGGACAGAAACTATGGCTACACCTTC.

This clonotype was counted many times. V gene TRBV24-1 combines with J gene TRBJ2-3; tentatively, D is TRBD1 or TRBD2 (5 bases each). This CDR3 spans 16 amino acids. V lost 3 bases and J lost 0, with 12 bases in between. CDR1 KGHDR and CDR2 SFDVKD come from the germline V gene. The CDR3 nucleotides read TGTGCCACCAGTGATCCTAGGGGCGGGAGCACAGATACGCAGTATTTT. It is translated as CATSDPRGGSTDTQYF.

This clonotype was detected many times. The J gene is TRBJ2-7, the V gene TRBV11-3; D possibly corresponds to TRBD2 (5 bases). This CDR3 comprises 14 residues. The germline V gene encodes CDR1 SGHNT and CDR2 YENEEA. V gave up 5 bases and J gave up 1 base, with 12 bases separating them. This CDR3 reads CASSPGGGSYEQYF. CDR3 nucleotides: TGTGCCAGCAGCCCCGGAGGTGGGTCCTACGAGCAGTACTTC.

About this clonotype itself: A much larger clone differs by one base, so this may be a read error. The J gene is TRBJ2-1, the V gene TRBV6-1; tentatively, D is TRBD2 (5 bases). The germline CDR1 and CDR2 sequences are MNHNS and SASEGT. The CDR3 has 12 residues. DNA for the CDR3: TGTGCCCGCAGTGTGCTAGCTTCTGAGCAGTTCTTC. Protein sequence: CARSVLASEQFF.

This clonotype has ten or more counts. The chain uses TRBV5-5 and TRBJ2-7; TRBD2 is a possible D gene (6 bases). V lost 0 bases to trimming and J lost 0 bases, with 13 bases between them. The CDR3 is made up of 16 amino acids. Germline-derived CDR1 and CDR2 are SGHKS and YYEKEE (reference sequence). CDR3 in DNA: TGTGCCAGCAGCTTGGACCTAGCGACAAGCTCCTACGAGCAGTACTTC. Its protein is CASSLDLATSSYEQYF.

As concerns this clonotype: Its ends do not fully match the called genes, so a read error is possible. The chain joins TRBV24-1 to TRBJ2-2, with TRBD2 matching 7 bases. The CDR3 runs to 14 residues. Germline CDR1 reads KGHDR; CDR2 reads SFDVKD. For the CDR3, the DNA is TGTGCCATCAGTGCGCGGGGGAGAACCGGGGAGCTGTTTTTT. This translates into CAISARGRTGELFF.

In this sample, this clonotype turned up many times. The chain has TRBV5-8 and TRBJ2-1; the match to TRBD2 covers 12 bases. The CDR3 is made up of 15 amino acids. Germline V gives CDR1 SGHTS, CDR2 YDEGEE. The trim removed 4 bases at V and 7 bases at J, leaving 6 bases unmatched. CDR3 sequence (DNA): TGTGCCAGCAGCAAGACTAGCGGGAGTTTTAATGAGCAGTTCTTC. Amino acids: CASSKTSGSFNEQFF.

This clonotype was seen ten or more times. This chain connects TRBV20-1 to TRBJ2-7; tentatively, D is TRBD2 (6 bases). CDR3 length: 22 amino acids. The V gene's germline CDR1 is DFQATT and CDR2 SNEGSKA (reference sequence). V was cut by 0 bases and J by 3 bases, with 36 bases left in between. CDR3: CSARDRAGLQGFIAEGYYEQYF. The DNA of the CDR3 is TGCAGTGCTAGAGATCGGGCAGGTCTCCAGGGATTTATAGCGGAAGGATACTACGAGCAGTACTTC.

This clonotype appeared many times. The rearrangement joins TRBV5-4 to TRBJ2-2, with no clear D. Germline V gives CDR1 SGHNT, CDR2 YYREEE (reference sequence). V was pared by 4 bases and J by 1 base, with 11 bases between. This CDR3 region has 15 residues. CDR3 coding DNA: TGTGCCAGCAGCATCACTCGCGAGAACACCGGGGAGCTGTTTTTT. The encoded protein is CASSITRENTGELFF.

The chain combines TRBV5-5 with TRBJ1-1; D perhaps matches TRBD1 (5 bases). This CDR3 spans 14 amino acids. The V end lost 5 bases, the J end lost 4 bases, and 15 bases lay between the germline ends. Germline V gene sequence: CDR1 SGHKS, CDR2 YYEKEE (reference sequence). The DNA of the CDR3 is TGTGCCAGCAGTTTATATCAGGGTAGCACTGAAGCTTTCTTT. This translates into CASSLYQGSTEAFF.

V usage is TRBV12-3 or TRBV12-4 and J usage is TRBJ2-4, with 8 bases lining up with TRBD1. V lost 6 bases to trimming and J lost 0 bases; unmatched junction nucleotides: 7. The CDR3 runs to 16 residues. CDR3 amino acids: CASSAGQGRAKNIQYF. In DNA form, the CDR3 reads TGTGCCAGCAGCGCCGGACAGGGCAGAGCCAAAAACATTCAGTACTTC.